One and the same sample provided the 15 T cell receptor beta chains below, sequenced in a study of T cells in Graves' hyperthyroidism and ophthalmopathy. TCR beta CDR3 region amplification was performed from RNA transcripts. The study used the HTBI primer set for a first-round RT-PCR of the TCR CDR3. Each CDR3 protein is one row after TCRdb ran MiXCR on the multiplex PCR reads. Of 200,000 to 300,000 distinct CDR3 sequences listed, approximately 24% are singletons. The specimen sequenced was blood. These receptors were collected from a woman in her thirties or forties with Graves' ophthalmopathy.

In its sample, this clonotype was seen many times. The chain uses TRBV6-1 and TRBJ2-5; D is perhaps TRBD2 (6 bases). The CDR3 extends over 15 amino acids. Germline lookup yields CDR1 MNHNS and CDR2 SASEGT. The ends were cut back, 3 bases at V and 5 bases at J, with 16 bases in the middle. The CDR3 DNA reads TGTGCCAGCAGTGATAAGCCCCCCGGAGGGGAGACCCAGTACTTC. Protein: CASSDKPPGGETQYF.

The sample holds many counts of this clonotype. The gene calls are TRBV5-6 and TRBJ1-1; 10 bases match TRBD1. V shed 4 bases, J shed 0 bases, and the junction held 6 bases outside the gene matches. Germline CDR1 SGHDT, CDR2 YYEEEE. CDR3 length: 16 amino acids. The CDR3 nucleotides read TGTGCCAGCAGCCCGGGGACAGGGGTCATGAACACTGAAGCTTTCTTT. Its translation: CASSPGTGVMNTEAFF.

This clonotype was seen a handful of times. The CDR3 sequence: CASSEHEYGQYF. CDR3 DNA: TGTGCCAGCAGTGAACATGAGTATGGGCAGTACTTC. The gene calls are TRBV2 and TRBJ2-7; D not certain. Trimming left V 2 bases short and J 9 bases short, with 11 bases between. This CDR3 region has 12 residues. Germline V gene lookup returns CDR1 SNHLY and CDR2 FYNNEI.

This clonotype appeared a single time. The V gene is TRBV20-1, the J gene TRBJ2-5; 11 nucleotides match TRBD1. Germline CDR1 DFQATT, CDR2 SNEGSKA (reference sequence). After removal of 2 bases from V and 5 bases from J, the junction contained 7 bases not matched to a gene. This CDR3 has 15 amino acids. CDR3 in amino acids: CSARFGQGALETQYF. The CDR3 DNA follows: TGCAGTGCTAGATTTGGACAGGGGGCTTTGGAGACCCAGTACTTC.

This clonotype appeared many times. As DNA, the CDR3 is TGTGCCAGCAGCCAAGATCGGATGGGGCCGGGGTCTGGAAACACCATATATTTT. Amino acids: CASSQDRMGPGSGNTIYF. The chain uses TRBV14 and TRBJ1-3; maybe TRBD1 (5 bases). The ends were cut back, 0 bases at V and 1 base at J, with 16 bases in the middle. This CDR3 spans 18 amino acids. Germline V gives CDR1 SGHDN, CDR2 FVKESK.

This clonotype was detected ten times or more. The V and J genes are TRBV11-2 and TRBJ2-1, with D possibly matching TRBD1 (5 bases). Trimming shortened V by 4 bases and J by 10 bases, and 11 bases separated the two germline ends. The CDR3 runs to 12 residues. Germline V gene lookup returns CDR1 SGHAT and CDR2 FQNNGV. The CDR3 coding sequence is TGTGCCAGCAGCTCGGCGAAGGGGGAGCAGTTCTTC. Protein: CASSSAKGEQFF.

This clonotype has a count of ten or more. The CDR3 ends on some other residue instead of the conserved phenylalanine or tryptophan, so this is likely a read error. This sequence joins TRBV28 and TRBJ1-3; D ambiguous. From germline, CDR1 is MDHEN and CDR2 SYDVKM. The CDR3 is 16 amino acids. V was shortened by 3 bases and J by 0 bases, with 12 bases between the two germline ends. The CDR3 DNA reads TGTGCCAGCAGTTTCTCGACTGCAAGCTCTGGAAACACCATATATCTT. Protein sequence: CASSFSTASSGNTIYL.

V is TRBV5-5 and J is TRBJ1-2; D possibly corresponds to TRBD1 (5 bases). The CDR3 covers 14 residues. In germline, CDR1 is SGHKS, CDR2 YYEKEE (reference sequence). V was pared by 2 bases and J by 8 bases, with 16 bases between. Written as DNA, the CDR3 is TGTGCCAGCAGCTTAAATCAGGGTCCGGGGGGCTACACCTTC. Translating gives CASSLNQGPGGYTF.

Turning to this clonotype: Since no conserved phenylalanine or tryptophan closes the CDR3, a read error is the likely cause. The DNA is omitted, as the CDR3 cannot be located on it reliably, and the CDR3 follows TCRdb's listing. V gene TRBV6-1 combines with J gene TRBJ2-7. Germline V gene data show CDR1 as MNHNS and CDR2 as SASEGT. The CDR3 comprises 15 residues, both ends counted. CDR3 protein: CASSEGIIPYYEQSL.

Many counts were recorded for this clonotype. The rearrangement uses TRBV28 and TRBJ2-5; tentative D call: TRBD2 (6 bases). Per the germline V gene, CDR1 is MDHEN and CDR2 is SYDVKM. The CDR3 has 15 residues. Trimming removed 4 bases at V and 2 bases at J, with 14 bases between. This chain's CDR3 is CASSSSGGVQETQYF. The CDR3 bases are TGTGCCAGCAGTTCCTCAGGCGGGGTACAAGAGACCCAGTACTTC.

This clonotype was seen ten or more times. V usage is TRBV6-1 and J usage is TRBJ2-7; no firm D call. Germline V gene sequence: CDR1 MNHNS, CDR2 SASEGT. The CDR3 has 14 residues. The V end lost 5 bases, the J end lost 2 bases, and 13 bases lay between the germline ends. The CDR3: CASSLQGSAYEQYF. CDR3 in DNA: TGTGCCAGCAGTCTCCAAGGCAGCGCCTACGAGCAGTACTTC.

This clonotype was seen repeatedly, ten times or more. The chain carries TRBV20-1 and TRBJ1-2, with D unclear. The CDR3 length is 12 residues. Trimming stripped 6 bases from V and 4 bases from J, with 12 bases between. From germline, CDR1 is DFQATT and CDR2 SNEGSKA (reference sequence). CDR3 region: CSAQEFGYGYTF. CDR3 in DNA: TGCAGTGCCCAAGAGTTTGGCTATGGCTACACCTTC.

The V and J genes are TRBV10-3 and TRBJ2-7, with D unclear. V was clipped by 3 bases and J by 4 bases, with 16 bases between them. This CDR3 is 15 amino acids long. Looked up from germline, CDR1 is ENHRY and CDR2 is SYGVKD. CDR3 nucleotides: TGTGCCATCAGTGACCCCTTTGTTGGAGTGTACGAGCAGTACTTC. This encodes CAISDPFVGVYEQYF.

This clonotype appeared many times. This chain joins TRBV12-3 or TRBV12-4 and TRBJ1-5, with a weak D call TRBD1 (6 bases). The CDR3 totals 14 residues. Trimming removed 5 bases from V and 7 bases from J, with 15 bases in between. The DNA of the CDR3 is TGTGCCAGCAGTCAAGGGGGTTCGGGGCAGCCCCAGCATTTT. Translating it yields CASSQGGSGQPQHF.

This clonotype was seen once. This CDR3 is CASSLGTFYGYTF. The DNA of the CDR3 is TGTGCCAGCAGCCTCGGGACCTTCTATGGCTACACCTTC. The chain has TRBV3-1 and TRBJ1-2, with a weak D call TRBD1 (5 bases). The CDR3 contains 13 residues. Per germline, CDR1 LGHDT and CDR2 YNNKEL (reference sequence). The germline V and J ends were trimmed by 4 bases and 4 bases, with 10 bases remaining between them.